Reported below is one T cell receptor beta chain. This entry comes from a study of blood T cell repertoires in COVID-19. About the research overall: Material from acute and convalescent COVID-19 was sourced from the United States, Italy and Spain.

CDR1 and CDR2 (germline): MNHNY, SVGAGI (reference sequence). Germline trimming cut 4 bases from V and 6 bases from J; bases unmatched to any gene: 7. The CDR3 spans 16 residues. Original handling: Amplification from reference gene primers served as the basis for estimated nucleated cell counts. The table came from immunoSEQ multiplex PCR; TCRdb's copy has only in-frame clones and leaves some out. V, J and clone size are those of that table, while D and trimming were read from the DNA. This table has hundreds of thousands of clones, roughly 88% appearing once. J is TRBJ2-2 and V is TRBV6-6, with 11 bases identical to TRBD1. Sequencing was done on a sample of PBMCs or T cells enriched from blood (not recorded which). The sequence derives from a woman aged 50 to 60 with acute COVID-19. This chain's CDR3 is CASSSPGQGAPGELFF. The CDR3 nucleotides are TGTGCCAGCAGTTCTCCAGGACAGGGGGCCCCCGGGGAGCTGTTTTTT.